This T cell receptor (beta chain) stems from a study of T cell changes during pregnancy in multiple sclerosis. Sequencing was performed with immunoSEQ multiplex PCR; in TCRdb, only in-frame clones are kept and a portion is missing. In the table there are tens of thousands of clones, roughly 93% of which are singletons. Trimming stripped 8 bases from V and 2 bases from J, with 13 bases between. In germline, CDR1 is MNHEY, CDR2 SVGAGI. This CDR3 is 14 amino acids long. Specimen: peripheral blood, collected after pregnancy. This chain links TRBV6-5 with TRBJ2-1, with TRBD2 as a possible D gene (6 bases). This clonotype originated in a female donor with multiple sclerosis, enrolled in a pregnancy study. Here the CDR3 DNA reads TGTGCCAGCCGGGGCGGGAAGACCTACAATGAGCAGTTCTTC. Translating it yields CASRGGKTYNEQFF.